These 29 T cell receptor beta chains originate from one sample sequenced in a study of cytomegalovirus exposure and HLA in healthy donors listed by TCRdb under 2017. Libraries were constructed by the immunoSEQ multiplex PCR assay. For the multiplex PCR, a mixture combining 60 forward primers for TCR Vbeta segments and 13 reverse primers for TCR Jbeta segments was used. The immuneACCESS repertoire file appears here via TCRdb, limited to in-frame rearrangements. These files lack a portion of the clones; in checked studies, under half of the deficit traces to unresolved V genes, and the cause of the others is not known. In all, the sample holds 95,000 to 100,000 clones, and roughly four fifths of those were seen once. About 10% of the sample comes from the top ten. Sequencing was performed on PBMCs. Every receptor here comes from a man between 45 and 60 years old in good health and CMV-seronegative.

V gene TRBV5-1 combines with J gene TRBJ1-4, with D unresolved. The V gene lost 2 bases and the J gene lost 8 bases, with 13 bases spanning the gap. This CDR3 region has 14 residues. Germline V lookup: CDR1 SGHRS, CDR2 YFSETQ. Here the CDR3 reads CASSLQTSQEKLFF. CDR3 nucleotide sequence: TGCGCCAGCAGCTTACAAACGTCACAAGAAAAACTGTTTTTT. Based on the CDR3 plus reference TRBV5-1 and TRBJ1-4, the full variable domain is KAGVTQTPRYLIKTRGQQVTLSCSPISGHRSVSWYQQTPGQGLQFLFEYFSETQRNKGNFPGRFSGRQFSNSRSEMNVSTLELGDSALYLCASSLQTSQEKLFFGSGTQLSVL.

A word on this clone: The sample carries other DNA sequences with the same CDR3. The gene calls are TRBV5-1 and TRBJ1-1; D is ambiguous. Trimming left V 1 base short and J 1 base short, with 11 bases between. Germline V gene sequence: CDR1 SGHRS, CDR2 YFSETQ. The CDR3 contains 15 residues. This chain's CDR3 is CASSLRTAPNTEAFF. The CDR3 DNA sequence: TGCGCCAGCAGCTTGCGGACTGCCCCGAACACTGAAGCTTTCTTT.

The chain joins TRBV7-2 to TRBJ2-7; possibly TRBD1 for D (5 bases). This CDR3 comprises 15 residues. Germline CDR1 and CDR2: SGHTA and FQGNSA. The ends were cut back, 1 base at V and 4 bases at J, with 14 bases in the middle. CDR3: CASSLGRVAWYEQYF. The CDR3 DNA is TGTGCCAGCAGCTTAGGCAGGGTTGCGTGGTACGAGCAGTACTTC.

A few counts support this clone. The chain couples TRBV27 to TRBJ2-3, with D tentatively TRBD2 (6 bases). Trimming shortened V by 1 base and J by 6 bases, and 11 bases separated the two germline ends. There are 14 residues in the CDR3. Germline V gene data show CDR1 as MNHEY and CDR2 as SMNVEV (reference sequence). The CDR3 is CASSLWGVADTQYF. The CDR3 nucleotides are TGTGCCAGCAGTTTATGGGGGGTTGCGGATACGCAGTATTTT.

This clone was counted at least ten times. V is TRBV4-2 and J is TRBJ2-3, with D unclear. The V end lost 3 bases, the J end lost 1 base, and 5 bases lay between the germline ends. The CDR3 length is 13 residues. CDR1 and CDR2 from the germline V gene are LGHNA and YNFKEQ. The CDR3 sequence: CASSHPGTDTQYF. As DNA, the CDR3 is TGTGCCAGCAGCCATCCCGGCACAGATACGCAGTATTTT.

This clone showed up just a few times. The J gene is TRBJ2-1, the V gene TRBV5-6; 7 nucleotides agree with TRBD2. The V gene end was trimmed by 6 bases and the J gene end by 5 bases; junction bases not matched to a gene: 8. Germline V gene data show CDR1 as SGHDT and CDR2 as YYEEEE. The CDR3 has 14 amino acids. The CDR3 loop reads CASNNWGGNNEQFF. The CDR3 nucleotides are TGTGCCAGCAATAACTGGGGGGGTAACAATGAGCAGTTCTTC. The full variable domain, its missing parts supplied by reference TRBV5-6 and TRBJ2-1, is DAGVTQSPTHLIKTRGQQVTLRCSPKSGHDTVSWYQQALGQGPQFIFQYYEEEERQRGNFPDRFSGHQFPNYSSELNVNALLLGDSALYLCASNNWGGNNEQFFGPGTRLTVL.

J is TRBJ2-5 and V is TRBV19; D call uncertain. This CDR3 contains 13 residues. Per the germline V gene, CDR1 is LNHDA and CDR2 is SQIVND (reference sequence). Deletions cut 5 bases from V and 1 base from J, with 8 bases between. In DNA form, the CDR3 reads TGTGCCAGTAGTCGCGGCAGCCAAGAGACCCAGTACTTC. Its translation is CASSRGSQETQYF.

In its sample, this clone was seen a few times. V and J are TRBV7-5 and TRBJ1-1; the table assigns TRBD1, which was not confirmed against the DNA. TRBV7-5 is recorded as a pseudogene. The length of the CDR3 is 14 residues. DNA for the CDR3: TGTGCCAGAAGCTTGACAGCTATGAACACTGAAGCTTTCTTT. It encodes CARSLTAMNTEAFF.

The V and J genes are TRBV5-6 and TRBJ2-4; D unresolved. The CDR3 is 11 amino acids. Per germline, CDR1 SGHDT and CDR2 YYEEEE. The ends were cut back, 4 bases at V and 3 bases at J, with 2 bases in the middle. CDR3 region: CASSLKNIQYF. In DNA form, the CDR3 reads TGTGCCAGCAGCCTCAAAAACATTCAGTACTTC.

The V and J genes are TRBV30 and TRBJ2-7; TRBD2 aligns across 7 bases. Germline CDR1 reads GTSNPN; CDR2 reads SVGIG (reference sequence). The junction had 13 bases not matched to a gene; V was cut back by 5 bases and J by 6 bases. This CDR3 comprises 14 residues. The CDR3 DNA sequence: TGTGCCTGGGTTGGTGGACTAGAGGGCAGCGAGCAGTACTTC. Translating gives CAWVGGLEGSEQYF.

This clone was recorded a few times. The rearrangement uses TRBV10-3 and TRBJ1-2; 7 nucleotides line up with TRBD1. CDR3 length equals 14 residues. Per germline, CDR1 ENHRY and CDR2 SYGVKD. Trimming at V came to 5 bases and at J to 1 base, leaving 4 bases not matched to a gene. CDR3 loop: CAISPGGNNYGYTF. The DNA of the CDR3 is TGTGCCATCAGTCCAGGGGGGAATAACTATGGCTACACCTTC.

The chain carries TRBV5-6 and TRBJ2-5; tentative D call: TRBD2 (6 bases). CDR3 length: 15 amino acids. The germline CDR1 and CDR2 sequences are SGHDT and YYEEEE. The V and J ends lost 2 bases and 4 bases respectively, with 15 bases between them. The DNA for the CDR3 is TGTGCCAGCAGCTTTTCGGGGGACCCGTCAGAGACCCAGTACTTC. Translated, it gives CASSFSGDPSETQYF.

In this sample, this clone turned up a few times. This chain joins TRBV6-6 and TRBJ2-1; 9 positions agree with TRBD1. With 6 bases clipped from V and 6 bases from J, the junction kept 9 bases outside the gene matches. The CDR3 totals 15 residues. Per the germline V gene, CDR1 is MNHNY and CDR2 is SVGAGI (reference sequence). The DNA for the CDR3 is TGTGCCAGCAGGGCCGGCGGACAGGGGACCAATGAGCAGTTCTTC. It codes for CASRAGGQGTNEQFF.

J is TRBJ1-5 and V is TRBV19; unclear D gene. The CDR3 has 14 amino acids. The V end lost 2 bases, the J end lost 3 bases, and 8 bases lay between the germline ends. Germline loops: CDR1 LNHDA, CDR2 SQIVND (reference sequence). The CDR3 DNA follows: TGTGCCAGTAGTATAACGGGGTCCAATCAGCCCCAGCATTTT. This sequence encodes CASSITGSNQPQHF. The full variable domain, with the rest looked up from reference TRBV19 and TRBJ1-5, is DGGITQSPKYLFRKEGQNVTLSCEQNLNHDAMYWYRQDPGQGLRLIYYSQIVNDFQKGDIAEGYSVSREKKESFPLTVTSAQKNPTAFYLCASSITGSNQPQHFGDGTRLSIL.

The chain joins TRBV5-4 to TRBJ2-3; 8 bases agree with TRBD1. The junction had 8 bases not matched to a gene; V was cut back by 4 bases and J by 1 base. This CDR3 has 16 residues. CDR1 is SGHNT and CDR2 is YYREEE in the germline V gene (reference sequence). The CDR3 DNA sequence: TGTGCCAGCAGCCGGTCCTCGACAGGGGGCACAGATACGCAGTATTTT. Protein sequence: CASSRSSTGGTDTQYF.

The chain recombines TRBV7-2 with TRBJ2-7, with TRBD2 matching 14 bases. Germline values: CDR1 SGHTA, CDR2 FQGNSA. The CDR3 runs to 17 residues. V was pared by 1 base and J by 4 bases, with 6 bases of the junction left unmatched. The CDR3 DNA follows: TGTGCCAGCAGCTTAGAAGGGACTAGCGGGAGAATATACGAGCAGTACTTC. It specifies CASSLEGTSGRIYEQYF.

The V gene is TRBV2, the J gene TRBJ1-4; a possible D gene is TRBD1 (5 bases). The CDR3 covers 14 residues. Germline lookup yields CDR1 SNHLY and CDR2 FYNNEI. V lost 5 bases to trimming and J lost 7 bases, with 14 bases between them. The CDR3 DNA reads as TGTGCCAGCAGTCTGGGCAGGGAGGGTGAAAAACTGTTTTTT. It translates to CASSLGREGEKLFF.

In its sample, this clone was seen a few times. V is TRBV5-8 and J is TRBJ1-4, with D possibly TRBD1 on 6 matching bases. Between the trimmed V and J ends, which lost 2 bases and 13 bases, there was a span of 21 bases. Germline lookup yields CDR1 SGHTS and CDR2 YDEGEE. The CDR3 sequence is 15 residues long. The CDR3 here is CASSFKGTSTTRLFF. CDR3 DNA sequence: TGTGCCAGCAGCTTCAAGGGGACATCTACCACTCGACTGTTTTTT.

This clone was counted only a few times. The V and J genes are TRBV6-5 and TRBJ2-5; perhaps TRBD1 as D (6 bases). V lost 6 bases, J lost 4 bases, and 15 bases lay in between. The CDR3 has 14 residues. Germline V lookup: CDR1 MNHEY, CDR2 SVGAGI. The CDR3 region is CASSTDRRRETQYF. CDR3 bases: TGTGCCAGCAGCACTGACAGGCGACGAGAGACCCAGTACTTC.

This chain links TRBV15 with TRBJ2-5; 10 bases map to TRBD2. The ends lost 0 bases at V and 5 bases at J; junction bases unmatched: 18. The CDR3 has 20 amino acids. Germline V gives CDR1 LNHNV, CDR2 YYDKDF (reference sequence). The CDR3 DNA reads as TGTGCCACCAGCAGAGATAGGCAGTGGAGAACTAGCGGGGCCCCCGAGACCCAGTACTTC. This translates into CATSRDRQWRTSGAPETQYF.

This clone was recorded a few times. This chain joins TRBV7-2 and TRBJ2-1; TRBD2 matches at 8 bases. The CDR3 is 14 residues long. Germline CDR1 and CDR2: SGHTA and FQGNSA. V trimming: 1 base; J trimming: 10 bases; junction bases outside the gene matches: 6. CDR3 DNA sequence: TGTGCCAGCAGCTTAGTTAGCGGGGTCCAGGAGCAGTTCTTC. Its translation: CASSLVSGVQEQFF.

The chain links TRBV7-2 to TRBJ2-1; tentatively, D is TRBD2 (5 bases). Germline CDR1 is SGHTA and CDR2 is FQGNSA. Trimming cost V 5 bases and J 9 bases, with 17 bases left between them. The CDR3 contains 14 residues. The CDR3 DNA follows: TGTGCCAGCAGCCCTGGAGGTCCCCGGAGTGAGCAGTTCTTC. The encoded protein is CASSPGGPRSEQFF.

The chain carries TRBV7-2 and TRBJ2-7; weak D call: TRBD1 (6 bases). The V end was cut by 1 base, the J end by 2 bases, with 9 bases between. CDR3 length equals 14 residues. The germline V gene has CDR1 SGHTA and CDR2 FQGNSA. This CDR3 is CASSLDPGAYEQYF. DNA of the CDR3: TGTGCCAGCAGCTTAGACCCAGGGGCCTACGAGCAGTACTTC. The variable domain in full, with the rest retrieved from reference TRBV7-2 and TRBJ2-7, is GAGVSQSPSNKVTEKGKDVELRCDPISGHTALYWYRQSLGQGLEFLIYFQGNSAPDKSGLPSDRFSAERTGGSVSTLTIQRTQQEDSAVYLCASSLDPGAYEQYFGPGTRLTVT.

The chain carries TRBV7-3 and TRBJ2-6, with TRBD1 identical over 8 bases. Germline CDR1 is SGHTA and CDR2 is FQGTGA. V was pared by 4 bases and J by 0 bases, with 2 bases of the junction left unmatched. The CDR3 covers 16 residues. The CDR3 here is CASSSQGASGANVLTF. In nucleotides, the CDR3 is TGTGCCAGCAGCTCCCAGGGGGCCTCTGGGGCCAACGTCCTGACTTTC.

The chain employs TRBV6-1 and TRBJ2-3; D ambiguous. Trimming took 2 bases from V and 6 from J, leaving 9 bases between them. Germline-derived CDR1 and CDR2 are MNHNS and SASEGT. The CDR3 runs to 13 residues. The CDR3 sequence is CASSEPVLDTQYF. As DNA, the CDR3 is TGTGCCAGCAGTGAACCTGTATTGGATACGCAGTATTTT.

A word on this clone: At one end, the junction sequence differs from germline, possibly due to a read error. The chain has TRBV7-9 and TRBJ1-1; weak D call: TRBD1 (6 bases). Germline V gene data show CDR1 as SEHNR and CDR2 as FQNEAQ (reference sequence). The CDR3 has 14 residues. CDR3 nucleotide sequence: TGTTCCAGCAGCTTAGATGCAGGGGTCACTGAAGCTTTCTTT. The encoded protein is CSSSLDAGVTEAFF. The variable domain in full, completed from reference TRBV7-9 and TRBJ1-1, reads DTGVSQNPRHKITKRGQNVTFRCDPISEHNRLYWYRQTLGQGPEFLTYFQNEAQLEKSRLLSDRFSAERPKGSFSTLEIQRTEQGDSAMYLCSSSLDAGVTEAFFGQGTRLTVV.

The chain recombines TRBV9 with TRBJ2-3; 8 positions agree with TRBD2. Trimming took 0 bases from V and 4 from J; bases not matched to a gene: 7. There are 16 residues in the CDR3. The germline V gene encodes CDR1 SGDLS and CDR2 YYNGEE. CDR3 residues: CASSVGGSGNADTQYF. DNA for the CDR3: TGTGCCAGCAGCGTAGGTGGTAGCGGGAACGCAGATACGCAGTATTTT.

The gene calls are TRBV28 and TRBJ1-2; possible D gene TRBD1, 5 bases. V was cut by 3 bases and J by 2 bases, with 13 bases left in between. Germline loops: CDR1 MDHEN, CDR2 SYDVKM. The CDR3 is made up of 15 amino acids. CDR3 nucleotide sequence: TGTGCCAGCAGTTTGGGGGGGACCGCAAACTATGGCTACACCTTC. This translates into CASSLGGTANYGYTF.

V usage is TRBV28 and J usage is TRBJ1-4; 8 nucleotides align to TRBD1. J was trimmed by 8 bases and V by 0 bases; bases with no gene match: 5. This CDR3 region has 15 residues. CDR1 and CDR2 (germline): MDHEN, SYDVKM. CDR3 sequence reads: CASSLWGQDDEKLFF. The CDR3 DNA is TGTGCCAGCAGTTTATGGGGACAGGACGACGAAAAACTGTTTTTT.